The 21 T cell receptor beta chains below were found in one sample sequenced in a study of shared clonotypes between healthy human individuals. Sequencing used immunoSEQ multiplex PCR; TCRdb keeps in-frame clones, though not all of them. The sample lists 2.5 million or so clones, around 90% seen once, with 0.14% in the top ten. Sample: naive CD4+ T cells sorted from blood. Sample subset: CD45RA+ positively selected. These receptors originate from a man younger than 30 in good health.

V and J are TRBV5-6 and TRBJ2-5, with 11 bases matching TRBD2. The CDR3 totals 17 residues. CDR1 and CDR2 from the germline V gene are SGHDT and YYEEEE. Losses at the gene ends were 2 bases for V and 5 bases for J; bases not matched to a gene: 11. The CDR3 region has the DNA TGTGCCAGCAGCTTCTTAGCGGGAGGGGGGATTGGTGAGACCCAGTACTTC. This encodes CASSFLAGGGIGETQYF.

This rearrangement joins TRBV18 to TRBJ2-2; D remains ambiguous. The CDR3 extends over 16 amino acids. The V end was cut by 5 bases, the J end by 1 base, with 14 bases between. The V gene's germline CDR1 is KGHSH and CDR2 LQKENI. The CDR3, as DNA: TGTGCCAGCTCATCGAAGAGTCAAGGGAACACCGGGGAGCTGTTTTTT. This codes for CASSSKSQGNTGELFF. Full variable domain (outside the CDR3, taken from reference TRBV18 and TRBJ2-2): NAGVMQNPRHLVRRRGQEARLRCSPMKGHSHVYWYRQLPEEGLKFMVYLQKENIIDESGMPKERFSAEFPKEGPSILRIQQVVRGDSAAYFCASSSKSQGNTGELFFGEGSRLTVL.

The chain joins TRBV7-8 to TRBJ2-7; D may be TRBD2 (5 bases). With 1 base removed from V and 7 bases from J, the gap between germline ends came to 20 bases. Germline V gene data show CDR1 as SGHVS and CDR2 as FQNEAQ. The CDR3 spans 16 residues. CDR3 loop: CASSLGVGGVPGEQYF. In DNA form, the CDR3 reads TGTGCCAGCAGCTTAGGGGTCGGCGGAGTGCCGGGGGAGCAGTACTTC.

CDR3 bases: TGCGCCAGCAGCTTGGTTGGTAGCGGGAGTGAAGAGCAGTACTTC. It codes for CASSLVGSGSEEQYF. The chain carries TRBV5-1 and TRBJ2-7, with TRBD2 identical over 9 bases. Germline loops: CDR1 SGHRS, CDR2 YFSETQ. The J segment lost 7 bases and the V segment lost 0 bases, leaving 8 bases of the junction unmatched. The CDR3 totals 15 residues.

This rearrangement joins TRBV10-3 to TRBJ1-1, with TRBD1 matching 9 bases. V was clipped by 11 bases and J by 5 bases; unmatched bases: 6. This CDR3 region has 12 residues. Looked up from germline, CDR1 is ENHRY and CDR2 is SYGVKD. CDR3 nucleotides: TGTGCCGTAAGGACAGGGGTAACTGAAGCTTTCTTT. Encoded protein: CAVRTGVTEAFF.

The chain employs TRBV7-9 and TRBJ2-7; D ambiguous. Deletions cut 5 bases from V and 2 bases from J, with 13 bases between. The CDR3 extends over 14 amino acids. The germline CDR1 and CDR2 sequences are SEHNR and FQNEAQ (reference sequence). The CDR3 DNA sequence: TGTGCCAGCAGCCAAAGTTTTAGAGCCTACGAGCAGTACTTC. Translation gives CASSQSFRAYEQYF.

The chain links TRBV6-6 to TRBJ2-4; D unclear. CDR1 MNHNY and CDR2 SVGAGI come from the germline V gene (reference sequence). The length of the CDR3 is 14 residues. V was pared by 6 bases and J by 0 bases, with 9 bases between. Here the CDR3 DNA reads TGTGCCAGCAGCACGGAACTAGCCAAAAACATTCAGTACTTC. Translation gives CASSTELAKNIQYF.

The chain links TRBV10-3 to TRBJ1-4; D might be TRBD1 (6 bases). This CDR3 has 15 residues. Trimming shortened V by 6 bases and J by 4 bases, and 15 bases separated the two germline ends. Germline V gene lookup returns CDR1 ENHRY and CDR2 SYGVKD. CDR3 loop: CAISASGGGNEKLFF. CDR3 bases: TGTGCCATCAGCGCGTCTGGGGGCGGTAATGAAAAACTGTTTTTT.

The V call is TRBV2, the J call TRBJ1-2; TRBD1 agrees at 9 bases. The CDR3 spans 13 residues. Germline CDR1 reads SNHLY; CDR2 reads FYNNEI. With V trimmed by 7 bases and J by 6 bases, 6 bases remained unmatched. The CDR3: CASTGGQGHGYTF. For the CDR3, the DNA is TGTGCCAGCACCGGGGGACAGGGCCATGGCTACACCTTC.

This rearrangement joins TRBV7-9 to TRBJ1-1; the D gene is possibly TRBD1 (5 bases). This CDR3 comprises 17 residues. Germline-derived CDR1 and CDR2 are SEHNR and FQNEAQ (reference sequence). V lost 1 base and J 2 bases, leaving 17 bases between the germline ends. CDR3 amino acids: CASSLGKGGGSNTEAFF. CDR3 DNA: TGTGCCAGCAGCTTAGGGAAGGGCGGGGGGAGCAACACTGAAGCTTTCTTT.

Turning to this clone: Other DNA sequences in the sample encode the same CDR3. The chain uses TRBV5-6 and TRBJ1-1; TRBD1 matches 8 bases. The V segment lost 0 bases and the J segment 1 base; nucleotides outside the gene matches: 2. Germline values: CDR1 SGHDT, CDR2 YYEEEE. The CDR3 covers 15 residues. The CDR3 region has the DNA TGTGCCAGCAGCTTGGGGGACAGGCGGAACACTGAAGCTTTCTTT. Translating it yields CASSLGDRRNTEAFF. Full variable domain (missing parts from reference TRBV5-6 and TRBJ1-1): DAGVTQSPTHLIKTRGQQVTLRCSPKSGHDTVSWYQQALGQGPQFIFQYYEEEERQRGNFPDRFSGHQFPNYSSELNVNALLLGDSALYLCASSLGDRRNTEAFFGQGTRLTVV.

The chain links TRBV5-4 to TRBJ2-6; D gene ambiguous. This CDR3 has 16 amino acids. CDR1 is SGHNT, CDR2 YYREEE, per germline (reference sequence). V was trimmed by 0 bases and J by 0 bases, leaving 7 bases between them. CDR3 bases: TGTGCCAGCAGCTTGGTTGCTTCCTCTGGGGCCAACGTCCTGACTTTC. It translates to CASSLVASSGANVLTF. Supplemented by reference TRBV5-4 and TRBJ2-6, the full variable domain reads ETGVTQSPTHLIKTRGQQVTLRCSSQSGHNTVSWYQQALGQGPQFIFQYYREEENGRGNFPPRFSGLQFPNYSSELNVNALELDDSALYLCASSLVASSGANVLTFGAGSRLTVL.

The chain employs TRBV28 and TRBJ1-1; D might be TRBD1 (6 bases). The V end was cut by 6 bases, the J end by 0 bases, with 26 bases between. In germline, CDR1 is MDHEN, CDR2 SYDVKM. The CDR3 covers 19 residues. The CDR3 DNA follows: TGTGCCAGCAGGCCCCTGACAGGCCCTCAGGATTGGATGAACACTGAAGCTTTCTTT. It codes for CASRPLTGPQDWMNTEAFF. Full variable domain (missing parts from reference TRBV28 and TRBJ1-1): DVKVTQSSRYLVKRTGEKVFLECVQDMDHENMFWYRQDPGLGLRLIYFSYDVKMKEKGDIPEGYSVSREKKERFSLILESASTNQTSMYLCASRPLTGPQDWMNTEAFFGQGTRLTVV.

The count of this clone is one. The CDR3 nucleotides are TGTGCCTTCCTCTCGGACCGATATTCACCCCTCCACTTT. Protein: CAFLSDRYSPLHF. V usage is TRBV30 and J usage is TRBJ1-6; D unresolved. Trimming pared 7 bases from V and 8 bases from J, leaving 15 bases between. The CDR3 is 13 residues long. Germline V lookup: CDR1 GTSNPN, CDR2 SVGIG (reference sequence).

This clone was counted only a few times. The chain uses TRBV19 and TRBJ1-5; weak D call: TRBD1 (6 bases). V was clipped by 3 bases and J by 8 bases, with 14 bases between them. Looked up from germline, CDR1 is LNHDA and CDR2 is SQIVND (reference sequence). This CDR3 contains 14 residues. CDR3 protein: CASSMFGGREPQHF. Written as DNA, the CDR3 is TGTGCCAGTAGTATGTTCGGGGGGCGAGAGCCCCAGCATTTT.

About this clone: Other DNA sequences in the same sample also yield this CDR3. CDR3 loop: CASSPGQGGSYGYTF. The CDR3 DNA follows: TGTGCCAGCAGCCCCGGACAGGGAGGGTCCTATGGCTACACCTTC. The chain recombines TRBV7-2 with TRBJ1-2; 8 bases are shared with TRBD1. The CDR3 length is 15 residues. CDR1 SGHTA and CDR2 FQGNSA come from the germline V gene. Germline trimming cut 5 bases from V and 4 bases from J; bases unmatched to any gene: 9.

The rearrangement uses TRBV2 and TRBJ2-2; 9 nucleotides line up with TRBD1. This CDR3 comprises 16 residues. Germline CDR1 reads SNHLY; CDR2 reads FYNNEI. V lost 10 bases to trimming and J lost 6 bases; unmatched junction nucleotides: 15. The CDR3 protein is CATQNRGRGGAGELFF. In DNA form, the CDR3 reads TGTGCCACCCAGAACAGGGGGCGCGGAGGCGCCGGGGAGCTGTTTTTT.

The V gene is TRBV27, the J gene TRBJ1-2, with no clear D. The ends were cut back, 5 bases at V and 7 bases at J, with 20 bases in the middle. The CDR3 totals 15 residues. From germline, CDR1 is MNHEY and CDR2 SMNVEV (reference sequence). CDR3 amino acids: CASSQLPRLLFGYTF. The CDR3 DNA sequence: TGTGCCAGCAGTCAGCTTCCCCGGCTCCTCTTTGGCTACACCTTC.

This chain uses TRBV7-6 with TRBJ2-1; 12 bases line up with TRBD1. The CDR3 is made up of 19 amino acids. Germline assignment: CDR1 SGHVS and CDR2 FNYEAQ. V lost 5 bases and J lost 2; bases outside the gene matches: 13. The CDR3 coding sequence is TGTGCCAGCAGCCTCCGGGACAGGGGGCGGGTAGCAGCCTACAATGAGCAGTTCTTC. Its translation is CASSLRDRGRVAAYNEQFF.

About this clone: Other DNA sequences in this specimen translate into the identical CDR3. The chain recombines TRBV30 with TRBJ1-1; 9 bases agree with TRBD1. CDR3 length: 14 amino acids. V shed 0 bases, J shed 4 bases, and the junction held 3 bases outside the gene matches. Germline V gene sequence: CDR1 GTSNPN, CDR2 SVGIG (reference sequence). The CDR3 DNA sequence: TGTGCCTGGAGTGTCCTGACAGGGGGCACTGAAGCTTTCTTT. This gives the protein CAWSVLTGGTEAFF. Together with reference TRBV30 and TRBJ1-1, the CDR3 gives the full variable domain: SQTIHQWPATLVQPVGSPLSLECTVEGTSNPNLYWYRQAAGRGLQLLFYSVGIGQISSEVPQNLSASRPQDRQFILSSKKLLLSDSGFYLCAWSVLTGGTEAFFGQGTRLTVV.

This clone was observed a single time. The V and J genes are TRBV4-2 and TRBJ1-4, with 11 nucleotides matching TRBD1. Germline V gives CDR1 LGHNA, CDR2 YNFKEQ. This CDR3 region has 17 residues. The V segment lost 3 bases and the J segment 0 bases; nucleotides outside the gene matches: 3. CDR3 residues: CASSHRGQGATNEKLFF. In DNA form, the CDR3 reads TGTGCCAGCAGCCACCGGGGACAGGGGGCAACTAATGAAAAACTGTTTTTT.